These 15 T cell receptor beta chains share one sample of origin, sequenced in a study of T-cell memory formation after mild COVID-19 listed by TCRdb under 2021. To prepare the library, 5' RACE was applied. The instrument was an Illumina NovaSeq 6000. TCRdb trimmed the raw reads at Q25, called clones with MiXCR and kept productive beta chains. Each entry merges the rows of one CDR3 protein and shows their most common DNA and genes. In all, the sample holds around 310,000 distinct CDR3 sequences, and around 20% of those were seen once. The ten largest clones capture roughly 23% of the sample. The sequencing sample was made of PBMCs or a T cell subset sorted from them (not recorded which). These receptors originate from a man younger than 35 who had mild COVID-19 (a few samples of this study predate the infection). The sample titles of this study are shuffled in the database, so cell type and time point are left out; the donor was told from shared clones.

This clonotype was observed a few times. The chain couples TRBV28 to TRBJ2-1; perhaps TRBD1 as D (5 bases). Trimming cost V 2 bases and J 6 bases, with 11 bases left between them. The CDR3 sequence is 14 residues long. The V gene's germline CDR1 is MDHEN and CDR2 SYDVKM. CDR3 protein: CASSLPGSGNEQFF. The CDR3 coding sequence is TGTGCCAGCAGTTTACCAGGGTCGGGCAATGAGCAGTTCTTC. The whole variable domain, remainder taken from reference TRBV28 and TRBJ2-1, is DVKVTQSSRYLVKRTGEKVFLECVQDMDHENMFWYRQDPGLGLRLIYFSYDVKMKEKGDIPEGYSVSREKKERFSLILESASTNQTSMYLCASSLPGSGNEQFFGPGTRLTVL.

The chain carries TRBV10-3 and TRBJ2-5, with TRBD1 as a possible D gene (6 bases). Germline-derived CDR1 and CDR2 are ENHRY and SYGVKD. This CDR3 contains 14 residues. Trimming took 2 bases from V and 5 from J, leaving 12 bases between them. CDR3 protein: CAISEAGVRETQYF. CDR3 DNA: TGTGCCATCAGTGAGGCAGGGGTTCGTGAGACCCAGTACTTC.

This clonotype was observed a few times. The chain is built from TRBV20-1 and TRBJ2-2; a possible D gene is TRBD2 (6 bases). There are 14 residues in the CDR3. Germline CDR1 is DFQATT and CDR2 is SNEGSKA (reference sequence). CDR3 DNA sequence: TGCACGCAAAACAGGAGGGTGAACACCGGGGAGCTGTTTTTT. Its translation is CTQNRRVNTGELFF.

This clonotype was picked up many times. CDR3 DNA: TGCAGTGCTAGAGGGATCGACAGGGTTGAAGCTTTCTTT. Amino acids: CSARGIDRVEAFF. V gene TRBV20-1 combines with J gene TRBJ1-1, with 7 bases identical to TRBD1. Germline V gene lookup returns CDR1 DFQATT and CDR2 SNEGSKA (reference sequence). Trimming removed 1 base from V and 7 bases from J; junction bases left unmatched: 6. This CDR3 region has 13 residues.

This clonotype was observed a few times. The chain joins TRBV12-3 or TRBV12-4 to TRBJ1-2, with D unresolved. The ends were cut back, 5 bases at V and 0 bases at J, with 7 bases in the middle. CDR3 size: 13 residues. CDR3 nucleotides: TGTGCCAGCAGTAGCGGATCTAACTATGGCTACACCTTC. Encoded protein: CASSSGSNYGYTF.

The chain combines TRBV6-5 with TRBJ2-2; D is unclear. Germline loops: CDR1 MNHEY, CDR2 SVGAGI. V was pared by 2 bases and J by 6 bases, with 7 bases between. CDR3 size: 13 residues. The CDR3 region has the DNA TGTGCCAGCAGTTACAAGACTGCCGGGGAGCTGTTTTTT. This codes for CASSYKTAGELFF.

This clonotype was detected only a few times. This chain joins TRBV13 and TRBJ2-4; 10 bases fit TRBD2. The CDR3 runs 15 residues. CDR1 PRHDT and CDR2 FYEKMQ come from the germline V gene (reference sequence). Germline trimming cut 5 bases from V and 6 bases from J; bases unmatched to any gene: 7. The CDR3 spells CASSPQRGGGNIQYF. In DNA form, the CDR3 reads TGTGCCAGCAGCCCGCAGCGGGGGGGCGGAAACATTCAGTACTTC.

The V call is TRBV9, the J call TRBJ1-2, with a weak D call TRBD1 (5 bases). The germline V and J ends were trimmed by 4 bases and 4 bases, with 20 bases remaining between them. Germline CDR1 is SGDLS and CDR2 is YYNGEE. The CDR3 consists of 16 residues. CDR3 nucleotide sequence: TGTGCCAGCAGCCCAAATCGGCAGGGCGACCTCTATGGCTACACCTTC. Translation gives CASSPNRQGDLYGYTF.

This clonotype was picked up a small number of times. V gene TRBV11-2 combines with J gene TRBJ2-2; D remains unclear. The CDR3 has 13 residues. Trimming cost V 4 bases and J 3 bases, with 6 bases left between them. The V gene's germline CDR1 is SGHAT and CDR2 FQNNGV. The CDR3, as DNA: TGTGCCAGCAGCTGGTTTGACACCGGGGAGCTGTTTTTT. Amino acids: CASSWFDTGELFF.

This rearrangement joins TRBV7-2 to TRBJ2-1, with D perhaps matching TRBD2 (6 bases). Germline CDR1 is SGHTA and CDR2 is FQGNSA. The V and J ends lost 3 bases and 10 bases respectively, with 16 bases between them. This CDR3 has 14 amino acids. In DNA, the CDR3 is TGTGCCAGCAGCTTCGGGTCCCTTCGGGGGGAGCAGTTCTTC. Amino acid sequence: CASSFGSLRGEQFF.

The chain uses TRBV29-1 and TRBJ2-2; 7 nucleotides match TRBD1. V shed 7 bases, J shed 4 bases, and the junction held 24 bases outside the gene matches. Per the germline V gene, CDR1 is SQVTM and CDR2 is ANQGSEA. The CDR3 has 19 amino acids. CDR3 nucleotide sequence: TGCAGCGCCTACCTTAAAAGCAGGGGGAGTACCAGCCTCACCGGGGAGCTGTTTTTT. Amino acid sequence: CSAYLKSRGSTSLTGELFF.

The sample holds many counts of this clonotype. Here the CDR3 reads CATSKDRDYEQYF. The CDR3 bases are TGTGCCACCAGCAAGGACAGGGACTACGAGCAGTACTTC. This chain uses TRBV15 with TRBJ2-7; 8 bases fit TRBD1. J gave up 3 bases and V 4 bases, and 2 bases lay outside the gene matches. CDR3 length equals 13 residues. Germline assignment: CDR1 LNHNV and CDR2 YYDKDF (reference sequence).

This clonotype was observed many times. The CDR3 nucleotides are TGCAGTGCTACCGCCGGGACATCGAACCATTACGAGCAGTACGTC. It translates to CSATAGTSNHYEQYV. This chain uses TRBV20-1 with TRBJ2-7; maybe TRBD1 (6 bases). Trimming removed 4 bases from V and 4 bases from J, with 20 bases in between. Looked up from germline, CDR1 is DFQATT and CDR2 is SNEGSKA (reference sequence). This CDR3 has 15 residues.

The CDR3 bases are TGTGCCAGCAGTTACAGGGATGGGTACGAGCAGTACTTC. This codes for CASSYRDGYEQYF. The chain joins TRBV27 to TRBJ2-7; possible D gene TRBD1, 6 bases. The V gene lost 4 bases and the J gene lost 4 bases, with 11 bases spanning the gap. Germline CDR1 reads MNHEY; CDR2 reads SMNVEV (reference sequence). The CDR3 runs to 13 residues.

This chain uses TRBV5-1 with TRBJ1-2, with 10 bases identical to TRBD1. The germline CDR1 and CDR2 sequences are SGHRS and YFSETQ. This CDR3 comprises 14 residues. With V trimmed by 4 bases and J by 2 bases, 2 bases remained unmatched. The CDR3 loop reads CASSVTGGNYGYTF. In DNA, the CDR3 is TGCGCCAGCAGCGTGACAGGGGGCAACTATGGCTACACCTTC.